This note documents a single TCR beta chain sequence. What it binds is unknown. Each CDR3 protein is one row after TCRdb ran MiXCR on the reads. The data hold roughly 990,000 distinct CDR3 sequences, with more than 25% observed a single time. This specimen comes from a study of T cell repertoires in cytomegalovirus infection. The overall study: Researchers turned to recently identified HLA-C-restricted CMV epitopes as well as well-studied HLA-B-restricted ones. CMV infection plus the matching HLA type was flagged by public TCR beta signatures.

Study-wide points: CMV-specific TCR beta clonotypes restricted by HLA-C were the ones dominating the ex vivo response.

CDR3 length equals 12 residues. Germline V lookup: CDR1 ENHRY, CDR2 SYGVKD. This specimen consisted of cultured CD8+ T cells from PBMCs, obtained from culture after CMV antigen stimulation. The sequence derives from a human donor in good health (CMV status not recorded). Some clones in this sample may be carry-over from other donors' samples. V is TRBV10-3 and J is TRBJ2-2; tentative D call: TRBD1 (5 bases). The CDR3, as DNA: TGTGCGACCCAACAGGAGTCCGGGGAGCTGTTTTTT. This gives the protein CATQQESGELFF.